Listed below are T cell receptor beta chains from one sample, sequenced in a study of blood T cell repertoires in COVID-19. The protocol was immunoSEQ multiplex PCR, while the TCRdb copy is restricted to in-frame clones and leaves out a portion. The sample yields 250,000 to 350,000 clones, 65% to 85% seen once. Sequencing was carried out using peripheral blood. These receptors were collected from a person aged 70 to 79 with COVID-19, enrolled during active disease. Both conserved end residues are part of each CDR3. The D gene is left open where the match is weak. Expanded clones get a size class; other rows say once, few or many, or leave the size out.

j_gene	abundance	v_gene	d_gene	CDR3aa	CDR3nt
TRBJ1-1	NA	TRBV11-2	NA	CASSATTYTTEAFF	TGTGCCAGCAGCGCAACCACCTATACCACTGAAGCTTTCTTT
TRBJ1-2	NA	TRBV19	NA	CASSIGAGTKANYGYTF	TGTGCCAGTAGTATAGGGGCCGGGACAAAAGCTAACTATGGCTACACCTTC
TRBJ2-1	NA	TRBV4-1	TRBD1	CASSPLVLGVYRGESSYNEQFF	TGCGCCAGCAGCCCCCTTGTGCTAGGGGTGTACAGGGGTGAAAGCTCCTACAATGAGCAGTTCTTC
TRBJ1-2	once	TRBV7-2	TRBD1	CASSLSADRSGYTF	TGTGCCAGCAGCCTTTCCGCGGACAGGTCGGGCTACACCTTC
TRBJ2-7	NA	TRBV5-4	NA	CASSHRDSYEQYF	TGTGCCAGCAGTCACAGGGACTCCTACGAGCAGTACTTC
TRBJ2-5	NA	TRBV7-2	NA	CASSDPLLQIQETQYF	TGTGCCAGCAGCGACCCCCTCCTACAGATCCAAGAGACCCAGTACTTC
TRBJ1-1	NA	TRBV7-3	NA	CASSPGRGNTEAFF	TGTGCCAGCAGCCCCGGACGGGGGAACACTGAAGCTTTCTTT
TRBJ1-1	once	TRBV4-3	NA	CASSHRVTGFQAFF	TGCGCCAGCAGCCACCGGGTTACAGGGTTTCAAGCTTTCTTT
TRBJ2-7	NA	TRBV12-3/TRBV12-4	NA	CASSLPGLEQYF	TGTGCCAGCAGTTTGCCAGGGCTCGAGCAGTACTTC
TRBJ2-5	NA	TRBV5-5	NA	CASSLGWGPQETQYF	TGTGCCAGCAGCTTGGGGTGGGGGCCTCAAGAGACCCAGTACTTC
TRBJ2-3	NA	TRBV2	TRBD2	CASTVMRGATDTQYF	TGTGCCAGCACCGTTATGCGGGGGGCCACAGATACGCAGTATTTT
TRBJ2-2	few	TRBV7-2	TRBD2	CASSLEGGGRRSGQLFF	TGTGCCAGCAGCTTAGAGGGCGGGGGAAGGAGGTCGGGTCAGCTGTTTTTT
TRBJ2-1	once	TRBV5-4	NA	CASSFNAGGSYNEQFF	TGTGCCAGCAGCTTTAATGCCGGGGGCTCCTACAATGAGCAGTTCTTC
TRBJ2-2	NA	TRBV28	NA	CASSQQGQRTGELFF	TGTGCCAGCTCTCAGCAGGGACAAAGGACCGGGGAGCTGTTTTTT
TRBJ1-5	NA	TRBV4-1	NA	CASSQDFPGSNQPQHF	TGCGCCAGCAGCCAAGATTTTCCAGGTAGCAATCAGCCCCAGCATTTT
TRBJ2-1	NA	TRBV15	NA	CATSSYRTESYNEQFF	TGTGCCACCAGCAGCTACAGGACGGAGTCCTACAATGAGCAGTTCTTC
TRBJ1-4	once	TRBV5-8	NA	CASSSRTGLDNEKLFF	TGTGCCAGCAGCTCCCGAACAGGGCTGGATAATGAAAAACTGTTTTTT
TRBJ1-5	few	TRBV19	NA	CASRAIDSNQPQHF	TGTGCCAGTAGGGCCATTGATAGCAATCAGCCCCAGCATTTT
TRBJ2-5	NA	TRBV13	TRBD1	CASSGNRGNAFKETQYF	TGTGCCAGCAGCGGCAACAGGGGGAACGCTTTTAAAGAGACCCAGTACTTC
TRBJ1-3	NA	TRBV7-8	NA	CASSFEGARRGNTIYF	TGTGCCAGCAGCTTCGAAGGGGCTCGCCGCGGAAACACCATATATTTT
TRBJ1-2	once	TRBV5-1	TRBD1	CASSLGTGGYYGYTF	TGCGCCAGCAGCTTGGGGACAGGGGGGTACTATGGCTACACCTTC
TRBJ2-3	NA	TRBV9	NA	CASSEGNRGTDTQYF	TGTGCCAGCAGTGAGGGAAACAGAGGCACAGATACGCAGTATTTT
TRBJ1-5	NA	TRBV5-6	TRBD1	CASSSTGGVQPQHF	TGTGCCAGCAGCTCCACAGGGGGCGTTCAGCCCCAGCATTTT
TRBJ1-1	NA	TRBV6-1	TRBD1	CASIERQGVLNTEAFF	TGTGCCAGCATTGAAAGACAGGGAGTCTTGAACACTGAAGCTTTCTTT
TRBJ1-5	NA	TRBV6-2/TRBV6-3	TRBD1	CASSVDRGHGQPQHF	TGTGCCAGCAGTGTGGACAGGGGGCATGGACAGCCCCAGCATTTT
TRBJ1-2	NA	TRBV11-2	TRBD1	CASSPTGGGYGYTF	TGTGCCAGCAGCCCGACAGGGGGCGGCTATGGCTACACCTTC
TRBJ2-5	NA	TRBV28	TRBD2	CASSLSAGGQETQYF	TGTGCCAGCAGTTTATCAGCGGGGGGGCAAGAGACCCAGTACTTC
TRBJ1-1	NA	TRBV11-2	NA	CASSFSRGSTEAFF	TGTGCCAGCAGCTTTTCCCGGGGGTCCACTGAAGCTTTCTTT
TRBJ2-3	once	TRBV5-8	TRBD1	CASSWDSNTQYF	TGTGCCAGCAGCTGGGACAGCAATACGCAGTATTTT